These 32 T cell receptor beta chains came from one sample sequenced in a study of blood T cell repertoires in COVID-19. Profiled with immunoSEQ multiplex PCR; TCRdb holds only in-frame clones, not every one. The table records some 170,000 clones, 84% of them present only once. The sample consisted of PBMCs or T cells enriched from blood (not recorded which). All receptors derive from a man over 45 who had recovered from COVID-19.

The CDR3 DNA is TGTGCCAGCAGCTTATATCGTCGCGGGGTGAACACCGGGGAGCTGTTTTTT. Encoded protein: CASSLYRRGVNTGELFF. The chain couples TRBV7-6 to TRBJ2-2; D is perhaps TRBD2 (6 bases). CDR1 and CDR2 from the germline V gene are SGHVS and FNYEAQ. The V end lost 2 bases, the J end lost 1 base, and 14 bases lay between the germline ends. The CDR3 is 17 residues long. Combining the CDR3 with reference TRBV7-6 and TRBJ2-2 gives the whole variable domain GAGVSQSPRYKVTKRGQDVALRCDPISGHVSLYWYRQALGQGPEFLTYFNYEAQQDKSGLPNDRFSAERPEGSISTLTIQRTEQRDSAMYRCASSLYRRGVNTGELFFGEGSRLTVL.

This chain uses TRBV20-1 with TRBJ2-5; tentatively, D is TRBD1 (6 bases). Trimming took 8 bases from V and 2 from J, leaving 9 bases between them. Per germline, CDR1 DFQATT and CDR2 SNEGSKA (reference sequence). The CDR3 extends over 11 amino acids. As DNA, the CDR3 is TGCAGTCCACAGGGTCAAGAGACCCAGTACTTC. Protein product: CSPQGQETQYF.

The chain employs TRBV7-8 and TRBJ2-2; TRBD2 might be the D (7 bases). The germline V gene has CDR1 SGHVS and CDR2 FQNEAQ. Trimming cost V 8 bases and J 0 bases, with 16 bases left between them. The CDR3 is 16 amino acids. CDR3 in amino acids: CASLGGDSSNTGELFF. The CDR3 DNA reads TGTGCCAGCTTAGGGGGGGACTCGTCGAACACCGGGGAGCTGTTTTTT.

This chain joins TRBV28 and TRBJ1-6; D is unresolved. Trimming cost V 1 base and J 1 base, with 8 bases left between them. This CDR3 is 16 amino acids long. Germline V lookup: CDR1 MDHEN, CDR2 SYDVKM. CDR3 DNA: TGTGCCAGCAGTTTATATCGGGGTTCCTATAATTCACCCCTCCACTTT. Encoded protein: CASSLYRGSYNSPLHF.

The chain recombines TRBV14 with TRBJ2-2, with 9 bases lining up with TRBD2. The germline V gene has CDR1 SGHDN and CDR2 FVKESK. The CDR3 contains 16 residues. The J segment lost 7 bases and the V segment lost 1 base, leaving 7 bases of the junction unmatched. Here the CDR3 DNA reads TGTGCCAGCAGCCAAGCGAGCGGGGGGTTCGGCGGGGAGCTGTTTTTT. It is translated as CASSQASGGFGGELFF. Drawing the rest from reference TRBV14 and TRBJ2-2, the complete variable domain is EAGVTQFPSHSVIEKGQTVTLRCDPISGHDNLYWYRRVMGKEIKFLLHFVKESKQDESGMPNNRFLAERTGGTYSTLKVQPAELEDSGVYFCASSQASGGFGGELFFGEGSRLTVL.

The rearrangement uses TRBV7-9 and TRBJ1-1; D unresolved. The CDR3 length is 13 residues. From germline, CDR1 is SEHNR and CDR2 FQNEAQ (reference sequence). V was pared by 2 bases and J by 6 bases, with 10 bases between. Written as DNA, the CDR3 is TGTGCCAGCAGCTTACGTCCAGATCCTGAAGCTTTCTTT. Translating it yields CASSLRPDPEAFF.

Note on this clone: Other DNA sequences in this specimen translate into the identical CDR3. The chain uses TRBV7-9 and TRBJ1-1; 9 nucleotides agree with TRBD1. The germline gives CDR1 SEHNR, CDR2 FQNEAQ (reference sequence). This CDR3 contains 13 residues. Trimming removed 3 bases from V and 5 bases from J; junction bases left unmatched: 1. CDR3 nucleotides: TGTGCCAGCAGCTTGGACAGGGGAACTGAAGCTTTCTTT. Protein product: CASSLDRGTEAFF.

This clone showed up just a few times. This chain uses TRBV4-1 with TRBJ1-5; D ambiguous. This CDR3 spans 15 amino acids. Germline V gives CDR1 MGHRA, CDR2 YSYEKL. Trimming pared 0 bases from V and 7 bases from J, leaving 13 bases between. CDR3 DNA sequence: TGCGCCAGCAGCCAAGATCTACGTAGTGTACAGCCCCAGCATTTT. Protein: CASSQDLRSVQPQHF.

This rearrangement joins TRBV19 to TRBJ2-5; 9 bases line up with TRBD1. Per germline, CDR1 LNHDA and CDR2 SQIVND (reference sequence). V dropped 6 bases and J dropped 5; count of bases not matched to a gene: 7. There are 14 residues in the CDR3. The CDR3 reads CASSHRGRLETQYF. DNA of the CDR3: TGTGCCAGTAGCCACAGGGGGCGCTTGGAGACCCAGTACTTC.

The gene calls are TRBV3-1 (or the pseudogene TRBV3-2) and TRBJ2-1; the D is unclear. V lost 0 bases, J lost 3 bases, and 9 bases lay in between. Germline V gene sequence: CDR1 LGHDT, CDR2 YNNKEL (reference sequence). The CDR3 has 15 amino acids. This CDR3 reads CASSQEAWRYNEQFF. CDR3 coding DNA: TGTGCCAGCAGCCAAGAAGCGTGGCGCTACAATGAGCAGTTCTTC.

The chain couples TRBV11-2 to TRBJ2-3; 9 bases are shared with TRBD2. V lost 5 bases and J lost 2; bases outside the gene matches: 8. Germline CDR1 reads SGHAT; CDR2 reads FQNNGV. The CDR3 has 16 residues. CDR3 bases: TGTGCCAGCAGCCTTCTAGCGGGGCCTGCCACAGATACGCAGTATTTT. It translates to CASSLLAGPATDTQYF.

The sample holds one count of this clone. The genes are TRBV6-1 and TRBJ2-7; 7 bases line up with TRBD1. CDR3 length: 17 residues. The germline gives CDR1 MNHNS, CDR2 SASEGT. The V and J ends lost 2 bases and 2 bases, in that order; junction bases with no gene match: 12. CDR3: CASSESGRRTGAYEQYF. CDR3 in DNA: TGTGCCAGCAGTGAAAGCGGAAGGAGGACAGGAGCCTACGAGCAGTACTTC.

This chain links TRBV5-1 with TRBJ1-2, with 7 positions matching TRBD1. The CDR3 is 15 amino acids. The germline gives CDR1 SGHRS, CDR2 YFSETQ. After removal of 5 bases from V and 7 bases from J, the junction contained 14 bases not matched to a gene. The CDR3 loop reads CASSLAARTGLGYTF. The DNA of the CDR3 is TGCGCCAGCAGTCTTGCGGCTAGGACAGGTCTTGGCTACACCTTC.

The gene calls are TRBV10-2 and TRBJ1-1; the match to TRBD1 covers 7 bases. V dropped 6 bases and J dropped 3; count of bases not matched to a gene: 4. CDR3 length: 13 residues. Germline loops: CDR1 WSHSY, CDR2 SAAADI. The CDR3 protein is CASRYGTDTEAFF. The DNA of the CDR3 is TGCGCCAGCAGATACGGGACAGACACTGAAGCTTTCTTT.

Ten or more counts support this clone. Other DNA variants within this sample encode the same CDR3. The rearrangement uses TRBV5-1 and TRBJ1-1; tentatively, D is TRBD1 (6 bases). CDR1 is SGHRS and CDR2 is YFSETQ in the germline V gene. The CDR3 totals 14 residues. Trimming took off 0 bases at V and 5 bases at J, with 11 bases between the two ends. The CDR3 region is CASSLGQRGTEAFF. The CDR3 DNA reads TGCGCCAGCAGCTTGGGTCAGAGGGGGACTGAAGCTTTCTTT.

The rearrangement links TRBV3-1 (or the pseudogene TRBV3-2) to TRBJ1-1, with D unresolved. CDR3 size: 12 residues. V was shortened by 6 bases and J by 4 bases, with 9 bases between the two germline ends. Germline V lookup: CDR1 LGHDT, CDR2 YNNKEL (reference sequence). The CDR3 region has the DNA TGTGCCAGCAGGGAACCAGGCACTGAAGCTTTCTTT. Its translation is CASREPGTEAFF.

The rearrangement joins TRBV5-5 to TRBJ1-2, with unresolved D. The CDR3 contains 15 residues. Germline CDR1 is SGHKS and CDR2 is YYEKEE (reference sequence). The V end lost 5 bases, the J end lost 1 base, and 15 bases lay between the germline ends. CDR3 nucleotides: TGTGCCAGCAGTTGGGCCTTAAACGATAACTATGGCTACACCTTC. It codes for CASSWALNDNYGYTF.

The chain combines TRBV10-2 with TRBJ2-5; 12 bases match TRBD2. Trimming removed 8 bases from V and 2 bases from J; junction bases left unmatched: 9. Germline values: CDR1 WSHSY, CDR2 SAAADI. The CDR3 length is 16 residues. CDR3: CASPELAGGKQETQYF. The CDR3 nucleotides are TGCGCCAGCCCAGAGCTAGCGGGGGGGAAACAAGAGACCCAGTACTTC.

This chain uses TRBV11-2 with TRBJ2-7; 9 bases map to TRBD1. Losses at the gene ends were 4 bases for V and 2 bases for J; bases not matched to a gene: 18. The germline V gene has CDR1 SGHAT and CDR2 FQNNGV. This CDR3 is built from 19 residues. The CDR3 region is CASSSPNLGTGLRAYEQYF. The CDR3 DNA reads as TGTGCCAGCAGCTCGCCCAATCTCGGGACAGGGCTCCGAGCCTACGAGCAGTACTTC.

DNA for the CDR3: TGTGCCAGCAGTTTTACGTTCACAGTTAACTATGGCTACACCTTC. The encoded protein is CASSFTFTVNYGYTF. The chain joins TRBV3-1 (or the pseudogene TRBV3-2) to TRBJ1-2, with D unclear. The V gene's germline CDR1 is LGHDT and CDR2 YNNKEL (reference sequence). The CDR3 is made up of 15 amino acids. Trimming removed 6 bases from V and 1 base from J, with 15 bases in between.

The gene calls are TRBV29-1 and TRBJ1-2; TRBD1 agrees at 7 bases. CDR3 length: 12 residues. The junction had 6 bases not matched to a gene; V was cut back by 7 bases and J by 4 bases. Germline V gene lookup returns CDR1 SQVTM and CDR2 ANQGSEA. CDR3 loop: CSARQGIYGYTF. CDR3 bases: TGCAGCGCTAGACAGGGTATCTATGGCTACACCTTC. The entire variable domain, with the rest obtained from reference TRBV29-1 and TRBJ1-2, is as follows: SAVISQKPSRDICQRGTSLTIQCQVDSQVTMMFWYRQQPGQSLTLIATANQGSEATYESGFVIDKFPISRPNLTFSTLTVSNMSPEDSSIYLCSARQGIYGYTFGSGTRLTVV.

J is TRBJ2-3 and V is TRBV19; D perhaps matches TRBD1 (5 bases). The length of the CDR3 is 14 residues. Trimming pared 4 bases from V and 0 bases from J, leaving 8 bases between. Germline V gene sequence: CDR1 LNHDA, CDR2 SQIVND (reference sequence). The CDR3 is CASSNRFSTDTQYF. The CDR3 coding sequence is TGTGCCAGTAGTAACAGGTTTAGCACAGATACGCAGTATTTT.

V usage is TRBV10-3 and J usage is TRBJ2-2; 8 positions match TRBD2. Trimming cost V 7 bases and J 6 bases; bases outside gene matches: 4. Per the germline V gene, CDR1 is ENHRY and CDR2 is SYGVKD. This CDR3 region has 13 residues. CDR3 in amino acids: CAINRGGAGELFF. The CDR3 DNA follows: TGTGCCATCAATCGGGGGGGAGCCGGGGAGCTGTTTTTT.

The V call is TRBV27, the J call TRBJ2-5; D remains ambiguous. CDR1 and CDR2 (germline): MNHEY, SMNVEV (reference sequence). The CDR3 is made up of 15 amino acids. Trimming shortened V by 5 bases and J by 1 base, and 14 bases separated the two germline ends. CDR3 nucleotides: TGTGCCAGCAGTCCCCGCCTGCACTTCCAAGAGACCCAGTACTTC. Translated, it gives CASSPRLHFQETQYF.

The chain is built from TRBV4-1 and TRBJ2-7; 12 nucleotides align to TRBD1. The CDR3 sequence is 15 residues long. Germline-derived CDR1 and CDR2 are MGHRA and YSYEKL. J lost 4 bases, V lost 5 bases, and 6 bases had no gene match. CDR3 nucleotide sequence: TGCGCCAGCAGCACCAGGGACAGGGGGCCGTACGAGCAGTACTTC. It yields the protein CASSTRDRGPYEQYF.

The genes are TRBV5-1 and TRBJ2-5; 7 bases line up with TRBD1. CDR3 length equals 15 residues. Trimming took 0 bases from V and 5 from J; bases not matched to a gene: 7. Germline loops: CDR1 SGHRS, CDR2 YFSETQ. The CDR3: CASSLAQGVVETQYF. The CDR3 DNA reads TGCGCCAGCAGCTTGGCGCAGGGGGTGGTGGAGACCCAGTACTTC.

CDR3 protein: CATTPGHENSPLHF. In nucleotides, the CDR3 is TGTGCCACCACTCCGGGACATGAAAATTCACCCCTCCACTTT. The rearrangement links TRBV3-1 (or the pseudogene TRBV3-2) to TRBJ1-6; the D gene is possibly TRBD1 (6 bases). Germline loops: CDR1 LGHDT, CDR2 YNNKEL (reference sequence). Trimming removed 10 bases at V and 7 bases at J, with 17 bases between. This CDR3 contains 14 residues.

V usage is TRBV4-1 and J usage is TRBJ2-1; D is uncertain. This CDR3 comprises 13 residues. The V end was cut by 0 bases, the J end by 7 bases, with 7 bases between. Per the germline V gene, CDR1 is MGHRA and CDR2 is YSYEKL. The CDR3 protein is CASSQDLVNEQFF. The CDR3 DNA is TGCGCCAGCAGCCAAGATCTAGTAAATGAGCAGTTCTTC.

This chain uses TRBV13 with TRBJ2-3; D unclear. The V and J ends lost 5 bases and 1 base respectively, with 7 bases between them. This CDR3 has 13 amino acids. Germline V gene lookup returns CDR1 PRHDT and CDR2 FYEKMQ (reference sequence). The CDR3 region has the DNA TGTGCCAGCAGCCTCCCGGGCACAGATACGCAGTATTTT. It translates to CASSLPGTDTQYF.

The CDR3 nucleotides are TGTGCCTGGAGTGTACTCGGCGGGGTCGGGGAGCTGTTTTTT. Its translation is CAWSVLGGVGELFF. The rearrangement links TRBV30 to TRBJ2-2; D is perhaps TRBD2 (6 bases). The length of the CDR3 is 14 residues. Germline V gene sequence: CDR1 GTSNPN, CDR2 SVGIG (reference sequence). The V and J ends lost 0 bases and 7 bases respectively, with 12 bases between them. Looking up the rest from reference TRBV30 and TRBJ2-2 gives the full variable domain: SQTIHQWPATLVQPVGSPLSLECTVEGTSNPNLYWYRQAAGRGLQLLFYSVGIGQISSEVPQNLSASRPQDRQFILSSKKLLLSDSGFYLCAWSVLGGVGELFFGEGSRLTVL.

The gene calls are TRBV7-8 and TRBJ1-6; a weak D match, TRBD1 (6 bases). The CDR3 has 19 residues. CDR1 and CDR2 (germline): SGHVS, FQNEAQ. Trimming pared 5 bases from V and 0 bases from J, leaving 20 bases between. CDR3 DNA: TGTGCCAGCAGCCTAAGCCTAACGGGACAAAGCTCCTATAATTCACCCCTCCACTTT. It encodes CASSLSLTGQSSYNSPLHF.

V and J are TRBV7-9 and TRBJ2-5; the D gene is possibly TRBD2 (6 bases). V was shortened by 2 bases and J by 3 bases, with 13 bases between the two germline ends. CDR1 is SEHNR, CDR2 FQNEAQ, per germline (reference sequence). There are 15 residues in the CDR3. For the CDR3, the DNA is TGTGCCAGCAGCTTACCGTTGCAGCGGGAAGAGACCCAGTACTTC. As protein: CASSLPLQREETQYF.